This T cell receptor beta chain was recorded in a study of blood T cell repertoires in COVID-19. Measured with immunoSEQ multiplex PCR; TCRdb has only the in-frame clones, and not every one. The sample lists hundreds of thousands of clones, about 90% occurring once. This clone occurred once. The germline V gene encodes CDR1 MNHEY and CDR2 SMNVEV (reference sequence). Trimming shortened V by 8 bases and J by 0 bases, and 11 bases separated the two germline ends. The CDR3 has 15 amino acids. This chain connects TRBV27 to TRBJ2-6; a weak D match, TRBD2 (5 bases). Material for sequencing was PBMCs or T cells enriched from blood (not recorded which). The clonotype was recovered from a woman younger than 45 who had recovered from COVID-19. CDR3 region: CASGGGSSGANVLTF. The CDR3 nucleotides read TGTGCCAGCGGCGGAGGCAGCTCTGGGGCCAACGTCCTGACTTTC.